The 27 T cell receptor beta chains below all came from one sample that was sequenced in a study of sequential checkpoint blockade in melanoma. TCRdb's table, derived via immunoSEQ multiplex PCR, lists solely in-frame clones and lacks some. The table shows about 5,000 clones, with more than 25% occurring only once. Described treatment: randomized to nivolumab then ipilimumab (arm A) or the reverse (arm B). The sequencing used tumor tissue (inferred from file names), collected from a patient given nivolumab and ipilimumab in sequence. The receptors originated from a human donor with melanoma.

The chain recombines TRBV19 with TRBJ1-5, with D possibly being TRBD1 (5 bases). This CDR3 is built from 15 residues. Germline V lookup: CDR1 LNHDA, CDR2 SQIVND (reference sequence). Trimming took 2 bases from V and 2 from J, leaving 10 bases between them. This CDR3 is CASSIPGLGNQPQHF. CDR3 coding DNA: TGTGCCAGTAGTATACCAGGGTTGGGCAATCAGCCCCAGCATTTT.

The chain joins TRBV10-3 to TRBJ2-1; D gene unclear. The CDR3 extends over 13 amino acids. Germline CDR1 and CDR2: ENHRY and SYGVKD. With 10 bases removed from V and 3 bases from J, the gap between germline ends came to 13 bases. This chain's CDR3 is CASAGSSYNEQFF. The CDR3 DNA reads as TGTGCCAGCGCAGGCAGCAGCTACAATGAGCAGTTCTTC.

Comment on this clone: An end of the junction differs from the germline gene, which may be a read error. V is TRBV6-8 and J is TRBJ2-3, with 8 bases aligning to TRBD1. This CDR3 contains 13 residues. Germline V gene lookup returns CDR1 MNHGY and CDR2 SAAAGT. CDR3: CAISQGATDTQYF. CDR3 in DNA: TGTGCCATCAGTCAGGGGGCCACAGATACGCAGTATTTT.

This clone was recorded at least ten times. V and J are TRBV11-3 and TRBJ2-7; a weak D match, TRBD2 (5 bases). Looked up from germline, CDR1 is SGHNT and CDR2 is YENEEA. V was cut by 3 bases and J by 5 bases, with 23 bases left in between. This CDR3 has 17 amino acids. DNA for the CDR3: TGTGCCAGCAGCTTGGCCACCTCCGGGATTGGTAAGGACGAGCAGTACTTC. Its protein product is CASSLATSGIGKDEQYF.

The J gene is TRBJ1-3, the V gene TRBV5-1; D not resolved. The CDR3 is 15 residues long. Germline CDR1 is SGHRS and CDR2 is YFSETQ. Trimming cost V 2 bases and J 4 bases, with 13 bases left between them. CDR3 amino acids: CASSLQGIPGNTIYF. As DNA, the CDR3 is TGCGCCAGCAGCTTACAAGGGATACCCGGAAACACCATATATTTT.

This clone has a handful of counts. The CDR3 loop is CAILQTGASYEQYF. CDR3 DNA: TGTGCCATACTCCAGACAGGTGCCTCCTACGAGCAGTACTTC. This chain joins TRBV12-2 and TRBJ2-7; no DNA check was done on the table's D call, TRBD1. TRBV12-2 is a pseudogene. This CDR3 contains 14 residues.

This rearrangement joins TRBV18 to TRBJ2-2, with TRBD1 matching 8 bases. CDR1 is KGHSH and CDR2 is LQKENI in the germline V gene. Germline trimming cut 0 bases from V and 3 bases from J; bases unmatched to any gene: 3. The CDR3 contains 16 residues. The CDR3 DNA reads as TGTGCCAGCTCACCACCGCAGGGGGCGCACACCGGGGAGCTGTTTTTT. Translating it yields CASSPPQGAHTGELFF.

The CDR3 is CASSRQEIATDTQYF. The CDR3 DNA follows: TGCGCCAGCAGCCGACAGGAGATAGCCACAGATACGCAGTATTTT. J is TRBJ2-3 and V is TRBV5-1; tentatively, D is TRBD1 (6 bases). The germline CDR1 and CDR2 sequences are SGHRS and YFSETQ. V shed 4 bases and J shed 2 bases, with 14 bases lying between them. This CDR3 contains 15 residues. Combining the CDR3 with reference TRBV5-1 and TRBJ2-3 gives the whole variable domain KAGVTQTPRYLIKTRGQQVTLSCSPISGHRSVSWYQQTPGQGLQFLFEYFSETQRNKGNFPGRFSGRQFSNSRSEMNVSTLELGDSALYLCASSRQEIATDTQYFGPGTRLTVL.

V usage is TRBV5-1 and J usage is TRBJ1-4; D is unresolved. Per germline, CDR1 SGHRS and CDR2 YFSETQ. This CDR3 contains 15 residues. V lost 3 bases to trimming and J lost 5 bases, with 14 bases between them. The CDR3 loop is CASSSTGRQNEKLFF. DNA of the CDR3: TGCGCCAGCAGCTCAACTGGGAGGCAGAATGAAAAACTGTTTTTT.

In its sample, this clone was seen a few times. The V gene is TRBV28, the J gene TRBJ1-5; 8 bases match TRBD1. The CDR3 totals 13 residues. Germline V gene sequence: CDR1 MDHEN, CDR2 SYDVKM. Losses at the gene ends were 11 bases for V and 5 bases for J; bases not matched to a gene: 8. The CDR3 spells CAALGQAHQPQHF. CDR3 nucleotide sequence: TGTGCCGCACTGGGACAGGCGCATCAGCCCCAGCATTTT. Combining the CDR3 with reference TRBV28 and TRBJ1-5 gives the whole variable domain DVKVTQSSRYLVKRTGEKVFLECVQDMDHENMFWYRQDPGLGLRLIYFSYDVKMKEKGDIPEGYSVSREKKERFSLILESASTNQTSMYLCAALGQAHQPQHFGDGTRLSIL.

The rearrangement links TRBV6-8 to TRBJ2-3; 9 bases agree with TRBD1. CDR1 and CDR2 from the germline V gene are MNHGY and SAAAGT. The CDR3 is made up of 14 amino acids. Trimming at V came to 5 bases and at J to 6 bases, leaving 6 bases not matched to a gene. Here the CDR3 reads CASSHGTGRDTQYF. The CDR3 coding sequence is TGTGCCAGCAGTCACGGGACAGGGCGGGATACGCAGTATTTT.

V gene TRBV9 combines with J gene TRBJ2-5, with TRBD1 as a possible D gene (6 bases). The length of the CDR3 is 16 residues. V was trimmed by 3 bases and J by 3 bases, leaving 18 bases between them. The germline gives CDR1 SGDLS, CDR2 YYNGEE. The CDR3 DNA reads TGTGCCAGCAGCGCTTACTGGGGGCAAGGTGAAGAGACCCAGTACTTC. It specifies CASSAYWGQGEETQYF.

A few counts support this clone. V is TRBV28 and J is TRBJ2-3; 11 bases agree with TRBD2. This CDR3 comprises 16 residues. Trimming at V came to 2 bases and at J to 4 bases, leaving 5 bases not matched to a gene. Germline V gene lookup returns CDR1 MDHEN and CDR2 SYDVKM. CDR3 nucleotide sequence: TGTGCCAGCAGTTTAACGGGACTAGCGGCTGCAGATACGCAGTATTTT. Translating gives CASSLTGLAAADTQYF.

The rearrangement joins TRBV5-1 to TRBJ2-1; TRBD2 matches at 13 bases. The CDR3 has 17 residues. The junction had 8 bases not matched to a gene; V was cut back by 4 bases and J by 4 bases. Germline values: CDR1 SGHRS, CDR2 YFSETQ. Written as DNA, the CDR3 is TGCGCCAGCAGCGAAGTAGGGGGACTAGCGGGATACAATGAGCAGTTCTTC. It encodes CASSEVGGLAGYNEQFF. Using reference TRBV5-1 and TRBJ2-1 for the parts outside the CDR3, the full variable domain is KAGVTQTPRYLIKTRGQQVTLSCSPISGHRSVSWYQQTPGQGLQFLFEYFSETQRNKGNFPGRFSGRQFSNSRSEMNVSTLELGDSALYLCASSEVGGLAGYNEQFFGPGTRLTVL.

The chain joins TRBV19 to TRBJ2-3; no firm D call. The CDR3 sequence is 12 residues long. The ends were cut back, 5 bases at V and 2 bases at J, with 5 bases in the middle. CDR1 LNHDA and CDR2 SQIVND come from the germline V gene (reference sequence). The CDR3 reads CASSLDTDTQYF. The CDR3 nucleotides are TGTGCCAGTAGTTTGGACACAGATACGCAGTATTTT.

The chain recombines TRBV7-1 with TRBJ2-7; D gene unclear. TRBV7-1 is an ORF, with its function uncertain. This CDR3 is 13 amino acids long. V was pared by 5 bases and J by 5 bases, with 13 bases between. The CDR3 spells CASSLGTQNEQYF. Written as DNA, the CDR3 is TGTGCCAGCAGCCTGGGAACCCAGAACGAGCAGTACTTC.

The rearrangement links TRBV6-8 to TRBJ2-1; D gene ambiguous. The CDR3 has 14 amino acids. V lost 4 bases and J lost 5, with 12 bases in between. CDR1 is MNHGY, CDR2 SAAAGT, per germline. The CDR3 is CASSLGSLNNEQFF. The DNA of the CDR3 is TGTGCCAGCAGTTTAGGCAGTCTTAACAATGAGCAGTTCTTC.

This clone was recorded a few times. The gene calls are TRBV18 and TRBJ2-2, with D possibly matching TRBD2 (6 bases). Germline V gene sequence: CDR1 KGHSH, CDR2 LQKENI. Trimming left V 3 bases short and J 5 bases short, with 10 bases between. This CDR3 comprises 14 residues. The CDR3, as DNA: TGTGCCAGCTCACCTAAGACTAGTACCGGGGAGCTGTTTTTT. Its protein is CASSPKTSTGELFF.

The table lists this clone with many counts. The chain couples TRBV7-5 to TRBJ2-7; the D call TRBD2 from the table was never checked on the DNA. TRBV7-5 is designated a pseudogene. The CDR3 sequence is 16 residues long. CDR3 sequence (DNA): TGTGCCAGCAGCTATGGACTAGCGGGCAATACCTACGAGCAGTACTTC. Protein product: CASSYGLAGNTYEQYF.

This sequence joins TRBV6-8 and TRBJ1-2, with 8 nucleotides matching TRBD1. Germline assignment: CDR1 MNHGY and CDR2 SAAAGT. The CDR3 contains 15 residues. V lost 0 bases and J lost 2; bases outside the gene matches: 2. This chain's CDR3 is CASSYSRQGNYGYTF. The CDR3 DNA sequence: TGTGCCAGCAGTTACTCGAGACAGGGGAACTATGGCTACACCTTC.

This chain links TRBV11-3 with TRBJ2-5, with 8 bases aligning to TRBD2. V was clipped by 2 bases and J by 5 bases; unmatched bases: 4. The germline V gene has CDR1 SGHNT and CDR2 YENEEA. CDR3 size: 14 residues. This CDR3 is CASSLNGGEETQYF. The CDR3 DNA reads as TGTGCCAGCAGCTTAAACGGGGGGGAGGAGACCCAGTACTTC. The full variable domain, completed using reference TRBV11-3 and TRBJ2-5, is EAGVVQSPRYKIIEKKQPVAFWCNPISGHNTLYWYLQNLGQGPELLIRYENEEAVDDSQLPKDRFSAERLKGVDSTLKIQPAELGDSAVYLCASSLNGGEETQYFGPGTRLLVL.

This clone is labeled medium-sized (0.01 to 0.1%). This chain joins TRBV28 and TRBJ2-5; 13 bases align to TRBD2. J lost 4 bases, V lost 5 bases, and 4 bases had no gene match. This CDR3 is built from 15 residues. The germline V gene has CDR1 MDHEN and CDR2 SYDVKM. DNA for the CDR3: TGTGCCAGCAGTACGAGGACTAGCGGGAGAGAGACCCAGTACTTC. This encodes CASSTRTSGRETQYF.

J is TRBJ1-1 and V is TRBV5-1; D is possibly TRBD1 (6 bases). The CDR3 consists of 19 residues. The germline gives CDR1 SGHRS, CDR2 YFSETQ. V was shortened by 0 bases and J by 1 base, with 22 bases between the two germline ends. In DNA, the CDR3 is TGCGCCAGCAGCTTGGGGGGCTTGGGGGCCATTCCCAGGAACACTGAAGCTTTCTTT. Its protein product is CASSLGGLGAIPRNTEAFF.

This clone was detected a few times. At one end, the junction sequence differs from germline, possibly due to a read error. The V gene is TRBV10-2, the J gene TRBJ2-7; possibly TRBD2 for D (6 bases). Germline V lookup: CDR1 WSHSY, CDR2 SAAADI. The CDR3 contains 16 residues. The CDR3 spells CASSDLSLRGTYEQYF. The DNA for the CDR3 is TGCGCCAGCAGTGATTTATCCCTTCGCGGGACCTATGAGCAGTACTTC.

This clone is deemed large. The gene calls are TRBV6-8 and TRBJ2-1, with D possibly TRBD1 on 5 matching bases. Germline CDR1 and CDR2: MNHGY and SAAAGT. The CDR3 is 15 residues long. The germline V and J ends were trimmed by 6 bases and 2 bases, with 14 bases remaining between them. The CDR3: CASSLQGLPYNEQFF. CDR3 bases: TGTGCCAGCAGCTTGCAGGGATTGCCCTACAATGAGCAGTTCTTC.

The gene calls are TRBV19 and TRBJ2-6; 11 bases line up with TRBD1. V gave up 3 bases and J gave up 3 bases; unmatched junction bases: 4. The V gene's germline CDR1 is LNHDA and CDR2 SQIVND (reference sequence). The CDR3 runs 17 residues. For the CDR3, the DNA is TGTGCCAGTAGTATGGACAGGGGGCCTTATGGGGCCAACGTCCTGACTTTC. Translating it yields CASSMDRGPYGANVLTF.

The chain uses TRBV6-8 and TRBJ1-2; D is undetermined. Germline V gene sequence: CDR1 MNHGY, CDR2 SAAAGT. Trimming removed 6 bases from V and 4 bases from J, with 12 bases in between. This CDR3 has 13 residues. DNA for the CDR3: TGTGCCAGCAGAGAACTGGGTGCCTATGGCTACACCTTC. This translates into CASRELGAYGYTF.